This TCR beta chain was sequenced during a study of response to subunit inactivated influenza vaccine. Regarding the study as a whole: The authors offered the suggestion that each seasonal influenza vaccination recruits few new T cells.

MiXCR was run by TCRdb on the RT-PCR reads, yielding one entry per CDR3 protein. The sample has about 170,000 distinct CDR3 sequences, around 10% seen once. Trimming stripped 1 base from V and 6 bases from J, with 13 bases between. Germline CDR1 and CDR2: SGHDT and YYEEEE. The CDR3 sequence is 15 residues long. This clonotype was observed a handful of times. What it recognizes is unknown. The V and J genes are TRBV5-6 and TRBJ2-2, with D unclear. The sample in question was CD8+ T cells sorted from PBMCs, obtained around 25 months after vaccination. The TCR was taken from a man between 50 and 69 years old who received an inactivated influenza vaccine. The CDR3 bases are TGTGCCAGCAGCTTGATGGGTTTTCACGCCGGGGAGCTGTTTTTT. Translated: CASSLMGFHAGELFF.